A selection of T cell receptor beta chains follows, all from one sample in a study of T-cell memory formation after mild COVID-19. TCRdb redid the calling of the 5' RACE reads with MiXCR, one entry per CDR3 protein. Found here are under 35,000 distinct CDR3 sequences, 6.5% to 9% of them singletons; the top ten hold over 12%. The sample taken for sequencing was PBMCs or a T cell subset sorted from them (not recorded which). Receptors originate from an adult woman who had mild COVID-19 (a few samples of this study predate the infection). Cell type and time point are not known. CDR3s include the opening cysteine and the closing phenylalanine or tryptophan. A D gene is named only where the DNA matches it firmly. Clone size reads once, few, many, or a class if the clone is expanded.

d_gene,v_gene,j_gene,abundance,CDR3aa,CDR3nt
.,TRBV25-1,TRBJ2-2,many,CASSGSWTDTGELFF,TGTGCCAGCAGTGGATCCTGGACGGACACCGGGGAGCTGTTTTTT
.,TRBV5-1,TRBJ1-3,many,CASSPAPRISSGNTIYF,TGCGCCAGCAGCCCTGCCCCCAGAATTTCATCTGGAAACACCATATATTTT
.,TRBV6-5,TRBJ2-1,many,CASSYSINRRDEQFF,TGTGCCAGCAGTTACTCGATTAACAGAAGGGATGAGCAGTTCTTC
.,TRBV18,TRBJ2-7,many,CASSPKDEQYF,TGTGCCAGCTCACCAAAGGACGAGCAGTACTTC
TRBD1,TRBV4-2,TRBJ1-2,many,CASSQDGTGTGDGYTF,TGTGCCAGCAGCCAAGATGGGACCGGGACAGGGGATGGCTACACCTTC
TRBD2,TRBV5-1,TRBJ2-3,many,CASSLARGGSTSGANTDTQYF,TGCGCCAGCAGCTTGGCGCGAGGGGGGTCTACTAGCGGGGCAAACACAGATACGCAGTATTTT
.,TRBV7-9,TRBJ1-1,many,CASSLSGGTGEAFF,TGTGCCAGCAGCTTAAGCGGTGGAACCGGTGAAGCTTTCTTT
TRBD2,TRBV20-1,TRBJ2-2,many,CSARDGGGAGELFF,TGCAGTGCTAGAGATGGCGGGGGGGCCGGGGAGCTGTTTTTT
.,TRBV4-3,TRBJ2-2,many,CASSRAGELFF,TGCGCCAGCAGCCGGGCCGGGGAGCTGTTTTTT
.,TRBV6-2/TRBV6-3,TRBJ1-5,many,CASSYWPGDNQPQHF,TGTGCCAGCAGTTATTGGCCGGGAGACAATCAGCCCCAGCATTTT
.,TRBV5-1,TRBJ1-1,many,CASSLKQNTEAFF,TGCGCCAGCAGCTTGAAACAGAACACTGAAGCTTTCTTT
.,TRBV6-2/TRBV6-3,TRBJ1-2,many,CASSQAVYGYTF,TGTGCCAGCTCCCAGGCGGTCTATGGCTACACCTTC
.,TRBV30,TRBJ1-2,many,CAWSTLTGEGYTF,TGTGCCTGGAGTACGCTTACGGGTGAGGGCTACACCTTC
.,TRBV5-1,TRBJ2-1,many,CASSLQGPNEQFF,TGCGCCAGCAGCTTACAGGGACCCAATGAGCAGTTCTTC
.,TRBV7-9,TRBJ2-3,many,CASSSGRGFGDTQYF,TGTGCCAGCAGCTCCGGCCGGGGGTTTGGGGATACGCAGTATTTT
TRBD1,TRBV5-8,TRBJ2-5,many,CASSLGTGLQETQYF,TGTGCCAGCAGCCTAGGGACAGGGCTACAAGAGACCCAGTACTTC
.,TRBV11-2,TRBJ2-3,many,CASSLVADTQYF,TGTGCCAGCAGCCTGGTGGCAGATACGCAGTATTTT